Given below is one T cell receptor (beta chain) in context. Its antigen is unidentified. Genes and germline are mouse. Sequencing ends 4 residues short of the CDR3 end; the germline J gene provides the rest. RNA, once extracted, was reverse transcribed into cDNA for use as the sequencing template. TCRdb's table, derived via immunoSEQ multiplex PCR, lists solely in-frame clones and lacks some. The specimen has more than 90,000 clones, none found just once. Germline values: CDR1 NSQYPW, CDR2 LRSPGD (reference sequence). The CDR3 has 14 amino acids. This entry comes from a study of CD8+ T cells in alopecia areata. About the research overall: Female C3H/HeJ recipients aged about 6-11 weeks got skin from C3H/HeJ graft donors aged about 6-13 months that had spontaneous alopecia.

Findings and limits, study-wide: Higher clonality and more expanded CD8+ clones appeared in lesional than normal scalp.

V is TRBV1 and J is TRBJ1-4, with 7 nucleotides matching TRBD1. Source material: lesional skin. The sequence was obtained from a C3H/HeJ mouse with alopecia areata. MHC haplotype of the mouse line: H2-k. CDR3 amino acids: CTCSETGRSERLFF. The CDR3 DNA, read in part, is TGCACCTGCAGTGAGACAGGGAGGAGCGAA.